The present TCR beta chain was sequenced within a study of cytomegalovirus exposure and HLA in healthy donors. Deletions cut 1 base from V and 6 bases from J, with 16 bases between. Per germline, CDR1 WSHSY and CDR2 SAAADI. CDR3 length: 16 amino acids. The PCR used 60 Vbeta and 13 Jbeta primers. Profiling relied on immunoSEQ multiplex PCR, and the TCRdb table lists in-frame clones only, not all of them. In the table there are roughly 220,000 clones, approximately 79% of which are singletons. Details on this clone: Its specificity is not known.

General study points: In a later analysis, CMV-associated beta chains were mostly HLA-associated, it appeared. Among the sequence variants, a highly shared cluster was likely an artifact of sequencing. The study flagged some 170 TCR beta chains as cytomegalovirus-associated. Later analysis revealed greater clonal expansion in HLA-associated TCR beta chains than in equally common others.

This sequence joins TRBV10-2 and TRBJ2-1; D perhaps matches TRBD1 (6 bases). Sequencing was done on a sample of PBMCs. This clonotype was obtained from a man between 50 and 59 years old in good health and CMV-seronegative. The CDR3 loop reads CASSEFGTILANEQFF. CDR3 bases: TGCGCCAGCAGTGAGTTCGGGACAATTTTGGCCAATGAGCAGTTCTTC.